This T cell receptor beta chain was identified during a study of shared clonotypes between healthy human individuals. Germline lookup yields CDR1 SGHRS and CDR2 YFSETQ. Trimming took 4 bases from V and 0 from J; bases not matched to a gene: 10. The length of the CDR3 is 19 residues. The assay was immunoSEQ multiplex PCR, and TCRdb's table has in-frame clones only and misses some. The table shows more than 1.2 million clones, with approximately 98.5% occurring only once. General study points: Sampling included only blood; tissue repertoires likely differ.

Regarding this clone: Its antigen is not identified.

This clonotype originated in a young man in good health. The specimen was naive CD4+ T cells sorted from blood. Subset described: CD45RA+ positively selected. The V and J genes are TRBV5-1 and TRBJ2-3; 14 bases fit TRBD2. The CDR3 region has the DNA TGCGCCAGCAGCCCAGGACTAGCGGGAGGAAGGCCCAGCACAGATACGCAGTATTTT. Amino acid sequence: CASSPGLAGGRPSTDTQYF.